The rows below give T cell receptor beta chains drawn from one sample of a study of T cells in localized non-small cell lung cancer. Measured with immunoSEQ multiplex PCR; TCRdb has only the in-frame clones, and not every one. The sample yields under 35,000 clones, 80% to 95% seen once. Here the sequenced sample was peripheral blood mononuclear cells, taken before any cancer treatment. The receptors were sampled from a woman between 40 and 69 years old with stage III lung adenocarcinoma. CDR3s include the opening cysteine and the closing phenylalanine or tryptophan. A D gene is named only where the DNA matches it firmly. Some rows mark clone size as missing; the rest say once, few, many or name a class of expanded clone.

size,V,D,J,DNA,CDR3
.,TRBV6-5,.,TRBJ1-1,TGTGCCAGCATCCGGGGGAGAGGTAACACTGAAGCTTTCTTT,CASIRGRGNTEAFF
once,TRBV19,.,TRBJ1-2,TGTGCCAGTAGTATAGGGGGACTGGATGGCTACACCTTC,CASSIGGLDGYTF
once,TRBV30,.,TRBJ2-7,TGTGCCTGGAGTGTCAGCTATGCACCAACCTACGAGCAGTACTTC,CAWSVSYAPTYEQYF
.,TRBV28,.,TRBJ1-1,TGTGCCAGCAACCTGCGGGGCTGGAACACTGAAGCTTTCTTT,CASNLRGWNTEAFF
once,TRBV30,.,TRBJ2-7,TGTGCCTGGAGGGCGGCAGGGCAAATGGATCGGTACTTC,CAWRAAGQMDRYF
.,TRBV7-2,.,TRBJ2-7,TGTGCCAGCAGCATCGGGGCCTACGAGCAGTACTTC,CASSIGAYEQYF
.,TRBV7-4,.,TRBJ1-2,TGTGCCAGCAGCCTGGATACAGCTCGAAAGACCTATGGCTACACCTTC,CASSLDTARKTYGYTF
.,TRBV6-1,TRBD1,TRBJ2-5,TGTGCCAGCAGTCGACAGGGGGCGATTGGGGAGACCCAGTACTTC,CASSRQGAIGETQYF
.,TRBV5-4,.,TRBJ1-2,TGTGCCAGCAGCTTGGTCGGGGGCAACTATGGCTACACCTTC,CASSLVGGNYGYTF
.,TRBV19,.,TRBJ1-5,TGTGCCAGGGGCCCGGCGGCAGGGCCTAGCAATCAGCCCCAGCATTTT,CARGPAAGPSNQPQHF